This is a list of T cell receptor beta chains from one sample in a study of T cell clones after liver transplantation. Libraries were prepared by immunoSEQ multiplex PCR; TCRdb keeps only in-frame clonotypes and omits some of them. The sample lists 40,000 to 65,000 clones, less than 85% occurring once. The sequencing here drew on CD4+ T cells from blood, taken before liver transplant. The receptors were sampled from a human donor who received a liver transplant. The CDR3 runs from the conserved cysteine through the conserved F or W. D genes are given only for firm matches. Size tells how often a clone was seen (once, few, many) or the class of an expanded clone, and some rows leave it out.

size	V	J	D	DNA	CDR3
.	TRBV28	TRBJ2-5	.	TGTGCCAGCCTCGGGGGGACCCAGTACTTC	CASLGGTQYF
.	TRBV4-2	TRBJ2-5	TRBD1	TGTGCCAGCAGCCTTCGGACAGGGGGACAAGAGACCCAGTACTTC	CASSLRTGGQETQYF
.	TRBV9	TRBJ1-2	.	TGTGCCAGCAGCGCCTCGGAAGCCTATGGCTACACCTTC	CASSASEAYGYTF
.	TRBV5-4	TRBJ2-1	TRBD2	TGTGCCAGCAGCCCGACCGGGACTAGGGACAATGAGCAGTTCTTC	CASSPTGTRDNEQFF
.	TRBV6-5	TRBJ2-7	.	TGTGCCAGCAGCTCCTGGACTCGTAGCTACGAGCAGTACTTC	CASSSWTRSYEQYF
.	TRBV7-9	TRBJ2-7	.	TGTGCCAGCAGCTTACCCTCTTCCACCTTAGTGAAATACGAGCAGTACTTC	CASSLPSSTLVKYEQYF
.	TRBV11-1	TRBJ2-1	.	TGTGCCAGCAGCTTCCAGGGAGCGTACAATGAGCAGTTCTTC	CASSFQGAYNEQFF
.	TRBV4-3	TRBJ1-1	.	TGCGCCAGCAGCCAACACTATTTAGCCCAGCAAGAAGCTTTCTTT	CASSQHYLAQQEAFF
.	TRBV30	TRBJ1-5	.	TGTGCCCGGAATCAGCCCCAGCATTTT	CARNQPQHF
.	TRBV5-1	TRBJ2-3	.	TGCGCCAGCAGCCCGGACGGAGACCCCACAGATACGCAGTATTTT	CASSPDGDPTDTQYF
.	TRBV5-6	TRBJ2-5	.	TGTGCCAGCAGCGGGCAAGTCCAAGAGACCCAGTACTTC	CASSGQVQETQYF
once	TRBV7-2	TRBJ2-6	TRBD2	TGTGCCAGCAGCCCTCGGCCTAGCGGGAGGGCTTCTGGGGCCAACGTCCTGACTTTC	CASSPRPSGRASGANVLTF
.	TRBV9	TRBJ2-5	.	TGTGCCAGCAGCGTAGACAGGGGAGGCCAAGAGACCCAGTACTTC	CASSVDRGGQETQYF
once	TRBV6-6	TRBJ1-5	.	TGTGCCAGCATCGATCCCGGGGGTCAGCCCCAGCATTTT	CASIDPGGQPQHF
.	TRBV5-1	TRBJ2-7	.	TGCGCCAGCAGCTCAAGCCTGGGGGCCTACGAGCAGTACTTC	CASSSSLGAYEQYF
.	TRBV13	TRBJ2-1	TRBD2	TGTGCCAGCAGCCGAACTAGCGGGGGTCTCTTCGTAGAGAATGAGCAGTTCTTC	CASSRTSGGLFVENEQFF
few	TRBV15	TRBJ1-5	.	TGTGCCACCAGCAGGGGCGGTAAGGATCAGCCCCAGCATTTT	CATSRGGKDQPQHF
.	TRBV6-5	TRBJ2-1	.	TGTGCCAGCAGTTTACGGACAGCGGGTGAGCAGTTCTTC	CASSLRTAGEQFF
.	TRBV7-9	TRBJ1-4	TRBD1	TGTGCCAGCAGCCTAGGACAGGGGAATGAAAAACTGTTTTTT	CASSLGQGNEKLFF
.	TRBV4-1	TRBJ2-5	TRBD1	TGCGCCAGCAGCCAGACGGGACAGGGGGCTTTGGAGACCCAGTACTTC	CASSQTGQGALETQYF
.	TRBV7-2	TRBJ2-1	.	TGTGCCAGCAGCTTACAGCCCCGGGCGGAGCAGTTCTTC	CASSLQPRAEQFF
.	TRBV4-2	TRBJ2-5	.	TGTGCCAGCAGCCAGAATAGACGGAGACAAGAGACCCAGTACTTC	CASSQNRRRQETQYF
.	TRBV7-2	TRBJ2-1	TRBD2	TGTGCCAGCAGCTCGGGACTAGGGGACAATGAGCAGTTCTTC	CASSSGLGDNEQFF
.	TRBV7-2	TRBJ2-7	TRBD2	TGTGCCAGCAGCTCCCGAGCGGGACCATACGAGCAGTACTTC	CASSSRAGPYEQYF
.	TRBV7-9	TRBJ2-2	.	TGTGCCAGCAGCTTAGCGGCGCACAGGGCGAACACCGGGGAGCTGTTTTTT	CASSLAAHRANTGELFF
once	TRBV4-1	TRBJ2-2	TRBD2	TGCGCCAGCAGCCAAGATGGCGGGGGGGCAACCGGGGAGCTGTTTTTT	CASSQDGGGATGELFF
.	TRBV7-2	TRBJ2-7	.	TGTGCCAGCAGCTTATCCGGGACAAACGCTCGCGAGCAGTACTTC	CASSLSGTNAREQYF
.	TRBV9	TRBJ1-2	.	TGTGCCAGCAGCCCCGGGACCAGCGTTAACTATGGCTACACCTTC	CASSPGTSVNYGYTF
.	TRBV28	TRBJ1-4	.	TGTGCCAGCAGCCTTAGGGGAGAAAAACTGTTTTTT	CASSLRGEKLFF
.	TRBV6-5	TRBJ2-2	.	TGTGCCAGCAGACACCGCGACCGGGCCGGGGAGCTGTTTTTT	CASRHRDRAGELFF
many	TRBV6-1	TRBJ2-2	TRBD2	TGTGCCAGTCTGCGGACTAGCGGCTACACCGGGGAGCTGTTTTTT	CASLRTSGYTGELFF
.	TRBV6-1	TRBJ2-3	.	TGTGCCAGCAGTGAAGGGGTTAGCCCCACAGATACGCAGTATTTT	CASSEGVSPTDTQYF
.	TRBV6-5	TRBJ2-7	.	TGTGCCAGCAGTTACGAGGGGAGCCGAAGGGGCGAGCAGTACTTC	CASSYEGSRRGEQYF
.	TRBV7-3	TRBJ2-3	TRBD1	TGTGCCAGCAGCTCACAGGGACAGAATACAGATACGCAGTATTTT	CASSSQGQNTDTQYF
.	TRBV28	TRBJ2-1	TRBD2	TGTGCCAGCAGTTTGGGGCTAGCGGGGAGAGAGAATGAGCAGTTCTTC	CASSLGLAGRENEQFF
.	TRBV28	TRBJ2-2	.	TGTGCCAGCAGTTCCCCTACCCCCGGGGAGGTCGGGGAGCTGTTTTTT	CASSSPTPGEVGELFF
.	TRBV25-1	TRBJ2-3	TRBD1	TGTGCCAGTTCTACAGGGGACACGCAGTATTTT	CASSTGDTQYF
.	TRBV7-3	TRBJ2-3	.	TGTGCCAGCAGCCCCGGCGGCTCCTTAACAGATACGCAGTATTTT	CASSPGGSLTDTQYF
.	TRBV5-1	TRBJ1-1	TRBD1	TGCGCCAGCAGCGTCGGGACAGGGTGGGCTTTCTTT	CASSVGTGWAFF
.	TRBV29-1	TRBJ2-5	TRBD1	TGCAGCGTTGACGCCCAGGACAGGGGACGAGAGACCCAGTACTTC	CSVDAQDRGRETQYF
.	TRBV5-1	TRBJ1-2	TRBD1	TGCGCCAGCAGCCCTACGGCCGGGACAGGGCAGGATGGCTACACCTTC	CASSPTAGTGQDGYTF
.	TRBV29-1	TRBJ2-1	.	TGCAGCGCTACAGGGCCCAGCTCCTACAATGAGCAGTTCTTC	CSATGPSSYNEQFF
.	TRBV9	TRBJ2-2	TRBD1	TGTGCCAGCAGCGCCGGGACAGGGGAGTCAAGCACCGGGGAGCTGTTTTTT	CASSAGTGESSTGELFF
.	TRBV20-1	TRBJ2-7	TRBD1	TGCAGTGCTCGGGACAGCTACGAGCAGTACTTC	CSARDSYEQYF
.	TRBV28	TRBJ1-1	.	TGTGCCAGCGAACAGGGCAAGACTGAAGCTTTCTTT	CASEQGKTEAFF
.	TRBV7-3	TRBJ1-2	.	TGTGCCAGCAGCTCCTCGGGGATACGTAACTATGGCTACACCTTC	CASSSSGIRNYGYTF
.	TRBV19	TRBJ1-1	.	TGTGCCAGTAGTCCTGTCGGAGCTTTTGGCACTGAAGCTTTCTTT	CASSPVGAFGTEAFF
.	TRBV6-1	TRBJ2-3	.	TGTGCCAGCAGTGAAGCCGGGGGTGGTCGGAGTGGGGACACAGATACGCAGTATTTT	CASSEAGGGRSGDTDTQYF
.	TRBV7-9	TRBJ1-5	.	TGTGCCAGCAGCTTAGCGTCAGACTGGGCGAGCAATCAGCCCCAGCATTTT	CASSLASDWASNQPQHF
.	TRBV6-6	TRBJ2-2	.	TGTGCCAGCAGTCCGGGACAGAACACCGGGGAGCTGTTTTTT	CASSPGQNTGELFF
.	TRBV29-1	TRBJ2-3	.	TGCAGCTCCAGGGGAGGGGATACGCAGTATTTT	CSSRGGDTQYF
.	TRBV29-1	TRBJ2-5	.	TGCAGCGTTGAAGATGGAACTGGGATAGAGACCCAGTACTTC	CSVEDGTGIETQYF
.	TRBV6-1	TRBJ1-3	.	TGTGCCAGCAGGATACGGGGGGACAATAGAAACACCATATATTTT	CASRIRGDNRNTIYF